This T cell receptor beta chain was profiled in a study of CD8+CD57+ T cells in acquired aplastic anemia. Study-wide background: The average for DNA from sorted CD4+ and CD8+ cells was roughly 3 ug.

Profiling that covered TCR beta VDJ and CDR3 relied on genomic DNA as its template. TCRdb re-derived calls from the reads in MiXCR, one entry per CDR3 protein. The sample shows roughly 200,000 distinct CDR3 sequences, roughly 60% of them seen only once. The CDR3 covers 17 residues. Germline V gene sequence: CDR1 SGHTA, CDR2 FQGNSA. Before being chosen for sequencing, patients had shown CD8+CD57+ cell expansion by flow cytometry. The receptor's source is a human donor with aplastic anemia. The rearrangement uses TRBV7-2 and TRBJ2-1; 11 bases line up with TRBD2. The end of the DNA is better explained by TRBJ2-7, so the J call may be wrong. Source material: sorted CD4+, CD8+, or CD8+CD57+ T cells (not recorded which) from PBMCs. This CDR3 is CASSLGLAGGSSYEQYF. CDR3 nucleotide sequence: TGTGCCAGCAGCTTAGGGCTAGCGGGGGGAAGCTCCTACGAGCAGTACTTC.